A selection of T cell receptor beta chains follows, all from one sample in a study of CD8+CD57+ T cells in acquired aplastic anemia. A single record per CDR3 protein comes from TCRdb applying MiXCR to the reads. The profile covers 95,000 to 150,000 distinct CDR3 sequences, with over 30% appearing a single time and more than 2.5% taken by the ten largest. The specimen was sorted CD4+, CD8+, or CD8+CD57+ T cells (not recorded which) from PBMCs. The receptors shown here come from a human donor with aplastic anemia. Each CDR3 is given with its conserved first and last residue. A D gene is named only where the DNA matches it firmly. Only part of the rows carry a size: once, few, many, or a class if the clone is expanded.

clone_size d_call j_call v_call cdr3_nt cdr3_aa
many TRBD2 TRBJ2-3 TRBV5-1 TGCGCCAGCAGCTTCCTAGCGGGGGGGTTAGATACGCAGTATTTT CASSFLAGGLDTQYF
. . TRBJ2-5 TRBV20-1 TGCAGTGCTAGCCCACGGAAACGGGAGACCCAGTACTTC CSASPRKRETQYF
once . TRBJ2-1 TRBV10-3 TGTGCCAACCGGGACCCCGGCGTGGATGAGCAGTTCTTC CANRDPGVDEQFF
. TRBD2 TRBJ2-2 TRBV5-6 TGTGCCAGCAGCTCGACTAGCGGTTCCTACACCGGGGAGCTGTTTTTT CASSSTSGSYTGELFF
. TRBD1 TRBJ2-5 TRBV10-3 TGTGCCACCAGACTCCGGGACAGCGAGGAAGAGACCCAGTACTTC CATRLRDSEEETQYF
many . TRBJ2-1 TRBV2 TGTGCCAGCAGTCTTCCCAGGGGGGATGAGCAGTTCTTC CASSLPRGDEQFF
few . TRBJ2-5 TRBV18 TGTGCCAGCTCAGCGGGTGACCTGGGGGAGACCCAGTACTTC CASSAGDLGETQYF
once . TRBJ2-7 TRBV29-1 TGCAGCGTTGAAGACAGGTACGAGCAGTACTTC CSVEDRYEQYF
. TRBD2 TRBJ2-3 TRBV15 TGTGCCACCAGCAGCGTAGCGGGTTTCACAGATACGCAGTATTTT CATSSVAGFTDTQYF
many TRBD1 TRBJ1-2 TRBV5-5 TGTGCCAGCAGGGCTGGACAGGGGTTTCGCGGCTACACCTTC CASRAGQGFRGYTF
many TRBD1 TRBJ1-4 TRBV20-1 TGCAGTGCCACAGGGGTCAGGAATGAAAAACTGTTTTTT CSATGVRNEKLFF
many TRBD2 TRBJ2-3 TRBV10-1 TGCGCCAGCAGTGCGCGGGGGGCCGTTACGCAGTATTTT CASSARGAVTQYF
. . TRBJ1-2 TRBV2 TGTGCCAGCAGCCGCGACAGTGGGTACGGCTACACCTTC CASSRDSGYGYTF
. TRBD1 TRBJ1-2 TRBV29-1 TGCAGCGTTGGGACAGGGGGTTATGGCTACACCTTC CSVGTGGYGYTF
many . TRBJ1-1 TRBV25-1 TGTGCCAGCAGGAATTTAGGGGAGGGCACTGAAGCTTTCTTT CASRNLGEGTEAFF
. TRBD1 TRBJ2-7 TRBV10-2 TGCGCCAGCCAGGGGGACAGATCCTACGAGCAGTACTTC CASQGDRSYEQYF
. TRBD2 TRBJ2-7 TRBV5-5 TGCGCCAGCAGCGCGCACGGGGGGGCCTACGAGCAGTACTTC CASSAHGGAYEQYF
. TRBD1 TRBJ1-4 TRBV10-3 TGTGCCATCAGTGACCCCGGACAGGTCGGCGAAAAACTGTTTTTT CAISDPGQVGEKLFF
. TRBD2 TRBJ2-3 TRBV19 TGTGCCAGTAGTATAGGGGGAGGACTAGCGGGGGTAATAGATACGCAGTATTTT CASSIGGGLAGVIDTQYF
. . TRBJ1-1 TRBV2 TGTGCCAGCAAAGACAGGATGAACACTGAAGCTTTCTTT CASKDRMNTEAFF
. . TRBJ2-2 TRBV18 TGTGCCAGCTCACCACCGGGATTCGGGGAGCTGTTTTTT CASSPPGFGELFF
many . TRBJ1-2 TRBV5-1 TGCGCCAGCAGCCCCCCCGATTCCCGGGACTATGGCTACACCTTC CASSPPDSRDYGYTF
few . TRBJ2-4 TRBV24-1 TGTGCCACCAGTGACTGGACGGACGCCAAAAACATTCAGTACTTC CATSDWTDAKNIQYF
. TRBD2 TRBJ2-3 TRBV7-7 TGTGCCAGCAGCCGCACTAGCGGGGGGTTCAATGAGCAGTATTTT CASSRTSGGFNEQYF
many . TRBJ2-3 TRBV12-3/TRBV12-4 TGTGCCAGCAGTTTCTTTGCCTTCACAGATACGCAGTATTTT CASSFFAFTDTQYF
. TRBD1 TRBJ1-1 TRBV6-2/TRBV6-3 TGTGCCAGCAGTTATCAGCTCCGGGACAGGGGGCGAGCTTTCTTT CASSYQLRDRGRAFF
. . TRBJ2-3 TRBV3-1 TGTGCCAGCAGCCAAGATTTGGCCGGGGTTACGCAGTATTTT CASSQDLAGVTQYF
. . TRBJ2-7 TRBV5-1 TGCGCCAGCAGAGGGACGGTCTCCTACGAGCAGTACTTC CASRGTVSYEQYF
. TRBD2 TRBJ2-5 TRBV5-4 TGCGCCAGCAGCCATTCTAGCGGTGAGACCCAGTACTTC CASSHSSGETQYF
many . TRBJ1-2 TRBV4-3 TGCGCCAGCAGCCAAGACTGGGGCGTAAACTATGGCTACACCTTC CASSQDWGVNYGYTF
many . TRBJ1-5 TRBV3-1 TGTGCCAGCAGCCACGGGACGGGCAATCAGCCCCAGCATTTT CASSHGTGNQPQHF
. . TRBJ1-2 TRBV19 TGTGCCAGTAGTATGAGGGGGGACTATGGCTACACCTTC CASSMRGDYGYTF
. TRBD1 TRBJ1-2 TRBV6-2/TRBV6-3 TGTGCCAGCAGTTACCCTCGGACAGGGAGGTCGGATGGCTACACCTTC CASSYPRTGRSDGYTF
. TRBD2 TRBJ2-1 TRBV2 TGTGCCAGCAGGGAGCCCGGGACAGGAGGACTAGCGGGGAATAATGAGCAGTTCTTC CASREPGTGGLAGNNEQFF
many TRBD1 TRBJ1-5 TRBV4-3 TGCGCCAGCAGCCAAGAAGGGGACAGGCGGCAGCCCCAGCATTTT CASSQEGDRRQPQHF
medium-sized . TRBJ1-6 TRBV10-3 TGTGCCATCGGAGCGGGGGGGAATTCACCCCTCCACTTT CAIGAGGNSPLHF
. . TRBJ2-7 TRBV20-1 TGCAGTGCTCCCCAACCTTACAGGGATCAGGACGAGCAGTACTTC CSAPQPYRDQDEQYF
many . TRBJ2-3 TRBV20-1 TGCAGTGCGTACGGGGAGGATCAGACGCAGTATTTT CSAYGEDQTQYF